Listed below are T cell receptor beta chains from one sample, sequenced in a study of T cell repertoires in cytomegalovirus infection. For these receptors, no antigen is known. TCRdb itself ran the reads through MiXCR, one entry per CDR3 protein. The sample lists some 24,000 distinct CDR3 sequences; 22% were seen once. Specimen: CD8+ T cells from cultured PBMCs, collected from culture after CMV antigen stimulation. These receptors all stem from a human donor in good health (CMV status not recorded). Some clones in this sample may be carry-over from other donors' samples. The CDR3 runs from the conserved cysteine through the conserved F or W. The D gene is left open where the match is weak. Expanded clones get a size class; other rows say once, few or many, or leave the size out.

>NA|TRBV11-2|13|many|TRBJ2-5
CASSPAGTETQYF
TGTGCCAGCAGCCCCGCCGGAACGGAGACCCAGTACTTC
>TRBD1|TRBV7-2|15|many|TRBJ1-5
CASSLNQGVNQPQHF
TGTGCCAGCAGCTTAAATCAGGGGGTTAATCAGCCCCAGCATTTT
>NA|TRBV6-5|11|NA|TRBJ1-2
CASSRGSGDTF
TGTGCCAGCAGTCGGGGATCGGGAGACACCTTC
>TRBD1|TRBV6-1|15|many|TRBJ2-1
CASSAGTGYYNEQFF
TGTGCCAGCAGTGCAGGGACAGGGTACTACAATGAGCAGTTCTTC
>TRBD2|TRBV5-1|14|NA|TRBJ2-7
CASSLGTNSYEQYF
TGCGCCAGCAGCCTCGGGACTAACTCCTACGAGCAGTACTTC
>NA|TRBV19|15|few|TRBJ1-2
CASSIATADNYGYTF
TGTGCCAGTAGTATTGCTACAGCGGATAACTATGGCTACACCTTC
>NA|TRBV6-2/TRBV6-3|13|NA|TRBJ2-7
CASSLGRVYEQYF
TGTGCCAGCAGTTTGGGCAGGGTCTACGAGCAGTACTTC
>NA|TRBV7-9|14|NA|TRBJ1-2
CASSPGAAFVGYTF
TGTGCCAGCAGCCCTGGAGCGGCGTTTGTAGGCTACACCTTC
>NA|TRBV20-1|14|many|TRBJ1-1
CSARPPETYTEAFF
TGCAGTGCTAGACCCCCTGAGACATACACTGAAGCTTTCTTT
>NA|TRBV7-7|15|many|TRBJ2-1
CASSQGRSSYNEQFF
TGTGCTAGCAGCCAGGGCCGTAGCTCCTACAATGAGCAGTTCTTC
>NA|TRBV7-2|16|few|TRBJ2-1
CASSEKGVPSYNEQFF
TGTGCCAGCAGCGAAAAAGGGGTTCCATCCTACAATGAGCAGTTCTTC
>NA|TRBV5-4|14|NA|TRBJ2-1
CASSAEGPYNEQFF
TGTGCCAGCAGCGCGGAGGGCCCCTACAATGAGCAGTTCTTC
>TRBD1|TRBV6-6|15|many|TRBJ1-2
CASSYAEDRDYGYTF
TGTGCCAGCAGTTACGCTGAGGACAGGGACTATGGCTACACCTTC
>TRBD1|TRBV19|17|NA|TRBJ2-1
CASSILKGQGGANEQFF
TGTGCCAGTAGCATCCTTAAGGGACAGGGGGGTGCAAATGAGCAGTTCTTC
>TRBD1|TRBV6-1|13|few|TRBJ2-1
CASSEARGQEQFF
TGTGCCAGCAGTGAAGCAAGGGGGCAGGAGCAGTTCTTC
>TRBD1|TRBV3-1|14|few|TRBJ1-1
CASRRQGQNTEAFF
TGTGCCAGCAGACGACAGGGCCAGAACACTGAAGCTTTCTTT
>NA|TRBV4-1|14|few|TRBJ1-2
CASSQGVSGYGYTF
TGCGCCAGCAGCCAAGGGGTGTCTGGCTATGGCTACACCTTC
>NA|TRBV12-3/TRBV12-4|16|many|TRBJ1-1
CASSAGTPSLNTEAFF
TGTGCCAGCAGTGCCGGGACACCCAGCCTAAACACTGAAGCTTTCTTT
>NA|TRBV4-3|17|medium-sized|TRBJ1-6
CASSQDLYGENNSPLHF
TGCGCCAGCAGCCAAGATCTCTATGGGGAAAATAATTCACCCCTCCACTTT
>TRBD1|TRBV7-9|14|NA|TRBJ1-1
CASNGQDRVTEAFF
TGTGCCAGCAATGGACAGGACAGGGTCACTGAAGCTTTCTTT
>TRBD1|TRBV20-1|12|NA|TRBJ2-5
CSARGQGETQYF
TGCAGTGCGCGCGGACAGGGGGAGACCCAGTACTTC
>NA|TRBV7-2|16|many|TRBJ1-5
CASSLVGDYSNQPQHF
TGTGCCAGCAGCTTAGTAGGAGATTATAGCAATCAGCCCCAGCATTTT
>NA|TRBV7-2|14|few|TRBJ1-4
CASGRDLGGEKLFF
TGTGCCAGCGGGCGTGACTTGGGGGGTGAAAAACTGTTTTTT
>NA|TRBV20-1|16|many|TRBJ2-3
CSARERELLNADTQYF
TGCAGTGCTAGAGAGAGGGAGCTGCTTAATGCAGATACGCAGTATTTT
>NA|TRBV4-1|14|once|TRBJ1-2
CASSHPGGNYGYTF
TGCGCCAGCAGCCATCCCGGGGGGAACTATGGCTACACCTTC
>TRBD2|TRBV19|15|NA|TRBJ2-5
CASSIGGGARETQYF
TGTGCCAGTAGTATTGGCGGGGGGGCTCGTGAGACCCAGTACTTC
>NA|TRBV5-1|14|NA|TRBJ2-5
CASSSGGGQETQYF
TGCGCCAGCAGCTCGGGTGGGGGCCAAGAGACCCAGTACTTC
>NA|TRBV4-2|16|many|TRBJ1-2
CASSQESQGPVYGYTF
TGTGCCAGCAGCCAAGAGAGTCAGGGGCCGGTATATGGCTACACCTTC
>NA|TRBV20-1|14|few|TRBJ1-2
CSARDLGASSGYTF
TGCAGTGCTAGAGATTTAGGGGCCAGCAGCGGCTACACCTTC
>NA|TRBV6-5|15|few|TRBJ2-7
CASSPGDRATYEQYF
TGTGCCAGCAGTCCTGGGGACCGGGCGACCTACGAGCAGTACTTC
>NA|TRBV20-1|14|many|TRBJ1-2
CSARPQRGGYGYTF
TGCAGTGCTAGGCCACAGAGGGGTGGATATGGCTACACCTTC
>NA|TRBV12-3/TRBV12-4|13|NA|TRBJ1-2
CASSHRTLYGYTF
TGTGCCAGCAGTCACCGGACGCTCTATGGCTACACCTTC
>NA|TRBV20-1|14|NA|TRBJ1-1
CSASPGSANTEAFF
TGCAGTGCCTCCCCAGGGTCCGCGAACACTGAAGCTTTCTTT
>NA|TRBV9|15|few|TRBJ1-1
CASSVGVTGNTEAFF
TGTGCCAGCAGCGTAGGTGTGACTGGAAACACTGAAGCTTTCTTT
>NA|TRBV14|16|many|TRBJ1-6
CASSQEAGDFNSPLHF
TGTGCCAGCAGCCAAGAAGCAGGGGATTTTAATTCACCCCTCCACTTT
>NA|TRBV6-4|13|many|TRBJ2-2
CASSPSDSGELFF
TGTGCCAGCAGCCCTTCAGATTCCGGGGAGCTGTTTTTT
>TRBD2|TRBV7-9|19|NA|TRBJ2-1
CASSLVRIVRLADNNEQFF
TGTGCCAGCAGCCTAGTGAGGATTGTTCGACTAGCGGATAACAATGAGCAGTTCTTC
>NA|TRBV7-6|16|NA|TRBJ2-1
CASSDPVAGASNEQFF
TGTGCCAGCAGCGACCCAGTGGCGGGGGCCTCAAATGAGCAGTTCTTC
>NA|TRBV7-9|17|many|TRBJ2-6
CASSSAGRETGANVLTF
TGTGCCAGCAGCTCCGCCGGCAGGGAAACTGGGGCCAACGTCCTGACTTTC
>NA|TRBV10-3|14|few|TRBJ1-1
CAIRGGQTNTEAFF
TGTGCCATCAGGGGCGGACAGACGAACACTGAAGCTTTCTTT
>NA|TRBV28|12|many|TRBJ1-5
CASSLQALAQHF
TGTGCCAGCAGTTTACAGGCCCTAGCCCAGCATTTT
>NA|TRBV2|14|NA|TRBJ2-1
CASTAIDSYNEQFF
TGTGCCAGCACAGCGATCGACTCCTACAATGAGCAGTTCTTC
>NA|TRBV7-2|15|many|TRBJ1-5
CASSPLRGSNQPQHF
TGTGCCAGCAGCCCCCTTCGAGGGAGCAATCAGCCCCAGCATTTT
>NA|TRBV12-5|13|NA|TRBJ1-1
CASVLSLNTEAFF
TGTGCTAGTGTTTTGTCCTTGAACACTGAAGCTTTCTTT
>NA|TRBV3-1|12|NA|TRBJ2-5
CASSQGVETQYF
TGTGCCAGCAGCCAAGGGGTCGAGACCCAGTACTTC
>NA|TRBV20-1|15|few|TRBJ2-7
CSARDTGEGVYEQYF
TGCAGTGCTAGAGATACAGGGGAGGGGGTCTACGAGCAGTACTTC
>NA|TRBV4-1|15|few|TRBJ2-5
CASSQVPGDRETQYF
TGCGCCAGCAGCCAAGTTCCAGGGGATCGGGAGACCCAGTACTTC
>TRBD2|TRBV7-3|16|few|TRBJ2-2
CASSLEGTSGTGELFF
TGTGCCAGCAGCTTAGAAGGGACTAGCGGCACCGGGGAGCTGTTTTTT
>NA|TRBV29-1|12|many|TRBJ1-2
CSVAHMGGGYTF
TGCAGCGTTGCCCACATGGGAGGTGGCTACACCTTC
>NA|TRBV6-1|12|NA|TRBJ2-6
CAVASGANVLTF
TGTGCCGTTGCCTCTGGGGCCAACGTCCTGACTTTC
>TRBD1|TRBV20-1|18|NA|TRBJ1-5
CSAPIHGTGPYSNQPQHF
TGCAGTGCGCCCATTCACGGGACAGGACCTTATAGCAATCAGCCCCAGCATTTT
>TRBD2|TRBV4-1|17|few|TRBJ2-7
CASSQEPLLGGSHEQYF
TGCGCCAGCAGCCAAGAACCCCTTCTCGGGGGGTCTCACGAGCAGTACTTC
>TRBD1|TRBV7-3|14|few|TRBJ2-1
CASSRGQGGNEQFF
TGTGCCAGCAGCCGGGGACAGGGAGGTAATGAGCAGTTCTTC
>NA|TRBV6-1|11|few|TRBJ2-3
CASRTADTQYF
TGTGCCAGCAGAACTGCAGATACGCAGTATTTT